This T cell receptor (beta chain) comes out of a study of shared clonotypes between healthy human individuals. The study's findings and limits: Non-shared clonotypes had lower generation probabilities than clonotypes shared by all four sorted-subset donors. Sequencing depth was predicted to influence how clonotypes are shared among donors. Larger estimated richness was generally recorded for naive subsets relative to memory subsets.

Naive CD8 isolation took CD45RO-negative cells positively selected for CCR7 and excluded terminally differentiated effector memory CD45RA+ cells. Adults of Caucasian background living in Nashville, Tennessee made up all donors. Data came from immunoSEQ multiplex PCR; TCRdb stores just in-frame clones and leaves some out. The sample has about 2 million clones; about 94% are singletons. For this clone: What it recognizes is unknown.

The sample was naive CD8+ T cells sorted from blood. This TCR derives from a man aged 18 to 35 in good health.

The chain's CDR3 is CASSQDSGTDTQYF. The CDR3 nucleotides are TGTGCCAGCAGCCAGGATTCGGGCACAGATACGCAGTATTTT. V usage is TRBV14 and J usage is TRBJ2-3; D ambiguous. The V end lost 3 bases, the J end lost 1 base, and 8 bases lay between the germline ends. This CDR3 has 14 residues. Germline CDR1 and CDR2: SGHDN and FVKESK. Drawing the rest from reference TRBV14 and TRBJ2-3, the complete variable domain is EAGVTQFPSHSVIEKGQTVTLRCDPISGHDNLYWYRRVMGKEIKFLLHFVKESKQDESGMPNNRFLAERTGGTYSTLKVQPAELEDSGVYFCASSQDSGTDTQYFGPGTRLTVL.